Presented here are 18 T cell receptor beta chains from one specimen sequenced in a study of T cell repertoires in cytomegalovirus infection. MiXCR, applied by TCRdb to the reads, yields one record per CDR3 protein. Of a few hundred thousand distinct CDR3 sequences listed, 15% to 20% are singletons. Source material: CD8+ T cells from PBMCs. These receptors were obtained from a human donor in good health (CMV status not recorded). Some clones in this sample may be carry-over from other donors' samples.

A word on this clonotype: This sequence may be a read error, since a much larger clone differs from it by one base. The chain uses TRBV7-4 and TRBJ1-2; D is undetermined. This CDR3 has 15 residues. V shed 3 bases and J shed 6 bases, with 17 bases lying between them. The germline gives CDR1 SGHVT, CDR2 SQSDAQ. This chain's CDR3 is CASSFSARPPDGYTF. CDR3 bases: TGTGCCAGCAGCTTTAGTGCTCGGCCGCCCGATGGCTACACCTTC.

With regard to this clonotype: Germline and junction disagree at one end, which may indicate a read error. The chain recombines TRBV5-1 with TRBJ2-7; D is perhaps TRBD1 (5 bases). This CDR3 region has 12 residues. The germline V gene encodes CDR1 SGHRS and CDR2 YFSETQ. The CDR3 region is CASSPTAGADNF. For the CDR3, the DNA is TGCGCCAGCAGCCCGACTGCCGGTGCGGACAACTTC.

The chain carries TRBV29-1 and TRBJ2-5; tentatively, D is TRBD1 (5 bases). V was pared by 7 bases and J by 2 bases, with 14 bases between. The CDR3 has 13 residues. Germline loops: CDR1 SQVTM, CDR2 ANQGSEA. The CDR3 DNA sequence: TGCAGCGAATCCGACGGACAACAAGAGACCCAGTACTTC. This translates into CSESDGQQETQYF.

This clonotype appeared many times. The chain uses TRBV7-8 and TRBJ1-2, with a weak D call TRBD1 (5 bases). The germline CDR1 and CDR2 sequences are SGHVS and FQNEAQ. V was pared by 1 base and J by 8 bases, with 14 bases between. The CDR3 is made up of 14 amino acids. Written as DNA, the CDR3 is TGTGCCAGCAGCTTAGGAGACAGTGTTAGAGGCTACACCTTC. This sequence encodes CASSLGDSVRGYTF. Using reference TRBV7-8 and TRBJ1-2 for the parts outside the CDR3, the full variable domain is GAGVSQSPRYKVAKRGQDVALRCDPISGHVSLFWYQQALGQGPEFLTYFQNEAQLDKSGLPSDRFFAERPEGSVSTLKIQRTQQEDSAVYLCASSLGDSVRGYTFGSGTRLTVV.

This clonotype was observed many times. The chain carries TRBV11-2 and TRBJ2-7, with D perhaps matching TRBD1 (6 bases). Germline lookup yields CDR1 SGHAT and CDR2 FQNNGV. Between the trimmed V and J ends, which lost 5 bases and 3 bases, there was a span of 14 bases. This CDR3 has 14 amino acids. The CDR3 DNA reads TGTGCCAGCAGCCAGGACAGTTCCTACTACGAGCAGTACTTC. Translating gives CASSQDSSYYEQYF.

In DNA, the CDR3 is TGTGCCAGCAGCTCCGACGGGGATGAGCAGTTCTTC. Amino acids: CASSSDGDEQFF. V gene TRBV7-9 combines with J gene TRBJ2-1; tentative D call: TRBD2 (5 bases). The CDR3 length is 12 residues. Between the trimmed V and J ends, which lost 4 bases and 8 bases, there was a span of 9 bases. Germline V lookup: CDR1 SEHNR, CDR2 FQNEAQ (reference sequence).

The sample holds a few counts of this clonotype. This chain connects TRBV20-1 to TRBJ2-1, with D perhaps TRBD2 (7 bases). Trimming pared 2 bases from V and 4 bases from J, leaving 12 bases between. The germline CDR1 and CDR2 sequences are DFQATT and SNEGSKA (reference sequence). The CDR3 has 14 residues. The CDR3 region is CSARIRGAYNEQFF. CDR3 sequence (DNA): TGCAGTGCTAGAATTCGGGGGGCTTACAATGAGCAGTTCTTC.

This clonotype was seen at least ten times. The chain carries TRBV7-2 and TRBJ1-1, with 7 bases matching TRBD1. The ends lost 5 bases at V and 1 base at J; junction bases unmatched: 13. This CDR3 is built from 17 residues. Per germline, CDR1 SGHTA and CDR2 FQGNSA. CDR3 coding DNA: TGTGCCAGCAGCCAGGTCGGAGGGGGCCTTCAGAACACTGAAGCTTTCTTT. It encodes CASSQVGGGLQNTEAFF.

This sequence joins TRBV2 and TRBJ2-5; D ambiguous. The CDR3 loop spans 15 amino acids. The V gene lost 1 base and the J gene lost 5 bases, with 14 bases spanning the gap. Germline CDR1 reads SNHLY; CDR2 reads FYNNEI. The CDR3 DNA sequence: TGTGCCAGCAGTGAAGGGGCGGTTAGTCGCGAGACCCAGTACTTC. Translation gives CASSEGAVSRETQYF.

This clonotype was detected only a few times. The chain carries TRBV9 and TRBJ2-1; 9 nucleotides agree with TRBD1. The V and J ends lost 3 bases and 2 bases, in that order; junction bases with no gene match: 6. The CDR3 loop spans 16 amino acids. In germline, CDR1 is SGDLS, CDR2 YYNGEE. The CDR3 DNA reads TGTGCCAGCAGCGCGGGGACAGGGCAGACCTACAATGAGCAGTTCTTC. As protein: CASSAGTGQTYNEQFF. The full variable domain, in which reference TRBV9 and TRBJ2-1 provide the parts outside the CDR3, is DSGVTQTPKHLITATGQRVTLRCSPRSGDLSVYWYQQSLDQGLQFLIQYYNGEERAKGNILERFSAQQFPDLHSELNLSSLELGDSALYFCASSAGTGQTYNEQFFGPGTRLTVL.

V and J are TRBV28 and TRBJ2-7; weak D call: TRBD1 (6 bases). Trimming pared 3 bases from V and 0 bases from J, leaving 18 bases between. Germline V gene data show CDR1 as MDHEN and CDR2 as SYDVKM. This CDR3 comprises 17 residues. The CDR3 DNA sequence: TGTGCCAGCAGTTTCCTCCGGGACACCGTCCCCTCCTACGAGCAGTACTTC. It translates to CASSFLRDTVPSYEQYF.

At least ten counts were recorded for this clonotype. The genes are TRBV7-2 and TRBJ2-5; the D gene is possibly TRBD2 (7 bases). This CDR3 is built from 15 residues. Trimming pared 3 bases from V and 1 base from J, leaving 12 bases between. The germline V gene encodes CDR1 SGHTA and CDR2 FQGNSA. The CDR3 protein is CASSFGGGPQETQYF. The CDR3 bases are TGTGCCAGCAGCTTTGGGGGGGGCCCCCAAGAGACCCAGTACTTC.

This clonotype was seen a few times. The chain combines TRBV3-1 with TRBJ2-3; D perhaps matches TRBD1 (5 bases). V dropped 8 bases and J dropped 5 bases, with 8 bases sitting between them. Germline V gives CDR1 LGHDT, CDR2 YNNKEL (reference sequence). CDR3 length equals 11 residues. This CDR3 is CASQGRDTQYF. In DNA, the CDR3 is TGTGCCAGCCAGGGAAGAGATACGCAGTATTTT.

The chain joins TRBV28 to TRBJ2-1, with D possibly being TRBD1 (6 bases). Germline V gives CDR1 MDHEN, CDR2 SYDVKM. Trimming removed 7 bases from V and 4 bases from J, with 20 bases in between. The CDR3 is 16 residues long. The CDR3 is CASKRGRQIEYNEQFF. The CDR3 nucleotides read TGTGCCAGCAAGAGGGGGAGACAGATAGAGTACAATGAGCAGTTCTTC. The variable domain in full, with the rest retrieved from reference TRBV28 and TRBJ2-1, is DVKVTQSSRYLVKRTGEKVFLECVQDMDHENMFWYRQDPGLGLRLIYFSYDVKMKEKGDIPEGYSVSREKKERFSLILESASTNQTSMYLCASKRGRQIEYNEQFFGPGTRLTVL.

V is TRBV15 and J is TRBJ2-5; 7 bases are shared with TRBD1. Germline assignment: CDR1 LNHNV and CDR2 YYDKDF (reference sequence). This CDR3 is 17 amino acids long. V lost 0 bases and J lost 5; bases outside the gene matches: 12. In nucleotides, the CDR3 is TGTGCCACCAGCAGAGATCGTGGGGGACAGCCGATGGAGACCCAGTACTTC. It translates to CATSRDRGGQPMETQYF.

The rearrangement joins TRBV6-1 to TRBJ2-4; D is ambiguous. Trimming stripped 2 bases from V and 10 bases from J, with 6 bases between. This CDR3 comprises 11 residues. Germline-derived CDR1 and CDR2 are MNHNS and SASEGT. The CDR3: CASSEMGIQYF. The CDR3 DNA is TGTGCCAGCAGTGAAATGGGAATTCAGTACTTC.

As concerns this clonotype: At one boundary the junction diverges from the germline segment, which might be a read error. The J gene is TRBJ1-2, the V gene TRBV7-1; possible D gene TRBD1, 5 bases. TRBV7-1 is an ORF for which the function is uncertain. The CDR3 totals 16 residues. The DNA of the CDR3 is TGTGCCAGCAGCACCGTCAATAGGGACGATGCCTATCGCTACACCTTC. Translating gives CASSTVNRDDAYRYTF.

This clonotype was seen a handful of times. CDR3 nucleotides: TGTGCCAGCAGCTTTGGGGCGGGGGGCTCCTACGAGCAGTACTTC. This translates into CASSFGAGGSYEQYF. The chain is built from TRBV11-2 and TRBJ2-7; TRBD2 matches 8 bases. CDR1 and CDR2 from the germline V gene are SGHAT and FQNNGV. The CDR3 length is 15 residues. V was pared by 3 bases and J by 0 bases, with 4 bases of the junction left unmatched. The variable domain in full, with the rest retrieved from reference TRBV11-2 and TRBJ2-7, is EAGVAQSPRYKIIEKRQSVAFWCNPISGHATLYWYQQILGQGPKLLIQFQNNGVVDDSQLPKDRFSAERLKGVDSTLKIQPAKLEDSAVYLCASSFGAGGSYEQYFGPGTRLTVT.